Listed here are 11 T cell receptor beta chains from one sample, sequenced in a study of response to subunit inactivated influenza vaccine. Via MiXCR, TCRdb re-called the RT-PCR reads, giving one row per CDR3 protein. The sample yields around 470,000 distinct CDR3 sequences, roughly 7.9% seen once. The input for sequencing was PBMCs from blood, taken 23 months after vaccination. Receptors were obtained from a man aged 50-75 years who received an inactivated influenza vaccine.

This rearrangement joins TRBV5-4 to TRBJ2-2; 14 bases line up with TRBD2. The CDR3 has 17 residues. V was clipped by 6 bases and J by 6 bases; unmatched bases: 10. Per the germline V gene, CDR1 is SGHNT and CDR2 is YYREEE (reference sequence). The CDR3 here is CASKKKGLAGVSGELFF. CDR3 DNA sequence: TGTGCCAGCAAAAAGAAGGGACTAGCGGGAGTCTCCGGGGAGCTGTTTTTT.

The rearrangement joins TRBV6-1 to TRBJ1-1, with D possibly TRBD1 on 6 matching bases. V lost 6 bases and J 5 bases, leaving 16 bases between the germline ends. Germline V gene data show CDR1 as MNHNS and CDR2 as SASEGT. CDR3 length: 14 residues. CDR3 sequence reads: CASRSTGLGTEAFF. DNA for the CDR3: TGTGCCAGCAGGTCCACAGGGTTAGGAACTGAAGCTTTCTTT.

This clonotype came up a few times. V and J are TRBV6-2 or TRBV6-3 and TRBJ2-7; tentative D call: TRBD1 (6 bases). CDR3 length equals 18 residues. CDR1 is MNHEY and CDR2 is SVGEGT in the germline V gene. V was clipped by 0 bases and J by 3 bases, with 21 bases between them. The CDR3 loop reads CASSYSSLGHSWDYEQYF. As DNA, the CDR3 is TGTGCCAGCAGTTACTCGAGCTTGGGACATTCTTGGGACTACGAGCAGTACTTC.

The chain employs TRBV28 and TRBJ1-1; D gene ambiguous. The germline V gene has CDR1 MDHEN and CDR2 SYDVKM. CDR3 length equals 16 residues. Trimming stripped 8 bases from V and 3 bases from J, with 22 bases between. This CDR3 is CASRTTQIFPHTEAFF. Here the CDR3 DNA reads TGTGCCAGCCGTACGACACAGATATTTCCACACACTGAAGCTTTCTTT. Complete variable domain (other parts from reference TRBV28 and TRBJ1-1): DVKVTQSSRYLVKRTGEKVFLECVQDMDHENMFWYRQDPGLGLRLIYFSYDVKMKEKGDIPEGYSVSREKKERFSLILESASTNQTSMYLCASRTTQIFPHTEAFFGQGTRLTVV.

This clonotype has ten or more counts. The rearrangement uses TRBV10-3 and TRBJ2-3, with a weak D call TRBD1 (5 bases). CDR3 size: 14 residues. From germline, CDR1 is ENHRY and CDR2 SYGVKD. V shed 6 bases and J shed 5 bases, with 15 bases lying between them. The DNA of the CDR3 is TGTGCCATCAGCGACCAGGGTTCGGTAGATACGCAGTATTTT. Translated, it gives CAISDQGSVDTQYF.

This clonotype was detected only a few times. The chain carries TRBV29-1 and TRBJ2-1; 8 nucleotides line up with TRBD1. CDR1 SQVTM and CDR2 ANQGSEA come from the germline V gene. This CDR3 spans 14 amino acids. V shed 7 bases and J 3 bases; nucleotides not matched to a gene: 8. CDR3 protein: CSASLGQGYNEQFF. CDR3 sequence (DNA): TGCAGCGCTTCCCTTGGACAGGGCTACAATGAGCAGTTCTTC.

The rearrangement uses TRBV9 and TRBJ2-7, with D tentatively TRBD2 (6 bases). The germline V and J ends were trimmed by 0 bases and 0 bases, with 10 bases remaining between them. Germline lookup yields CDR1 SGDLS and CDR2 YYNGEE. The CDR3 has 15 residues. Here the CDR3 DNA reads TGTGCCAGCAGCGTAGATAGCGGAAGCTCCTACGAGCAGTACTTC. It translates to CASSVDSGSSYEQYF.

This clonotype was seen many times. This chain uses TRBV28 with TRBJ2-4; 12 bases map to TRBD2. Looked up from germline, CDR1 is MDHEN and CDR2 is SYDVKM. Trimming took 5 bases from V and 8 from J; bases not matched to a gene: 4. CDR3 length: 14 residues. CDR3 DNA sequence: TGTGCCAGCAGTCCAGGACTAGCGGGACACATTCAGTACTTC. It specifies CASSPGLAGHIQYF.

This chain uses TRBV7-9 with TRBJ2-1; 8 nucleotides match TRBD1. Looked up from germline, CDR1 is SEHNR and CDR2 is FQNEAQ (reference sequence). The CDR3 is 16 residues long. J was trimmed by 0 bases and V by 5 bases; bases with no gene match: 6. In DNA form, the CDR3 reads TGTGCCAGCAGCGAGCGAACAGGGGGCTCCTACAATGAGCAGTTCTTC. It yields the protein CASSERTGGSYNEQFF.

This clonotype was detected ten times or more. The chain combines TRBV12-3 or TRBV12-4 with TRBJ2-1, with TRBD1 matching over 7 bases. Germline trimming cut 4 bases from V and 8 bases from J; bases unmatched to any gene: 11. The CDR3 covers 15 residues. Here the CDR3 reads CASSSRTGGDYEQFF. The CDR3 region has the DNA TGTGCCAGCAGTTCTAGGACAGGTGGGGATTATGAGCAGTTCTTC.

The chain uses TRBV27 and TRBJ2-1; no clear D. The CDR3 covers 13 residues. Trimming took off 2 bases at V and 6 bases at J, with 8 bases between the two ends. CDR1 and CDR2 (germline): MNHEY, SMNVEV (reference sequence). This CDR3 reads CASSLITPNEQFF. The CDR3 DNA reads TGTGCCAGCAGTTTAATCACTCCCAATGAGCAGTTCTTC.